The clone carrying this T cell receptor beta chain was picked up a small number of times. Its antigen is not known. The data originate from a study of CD8+ T cells in alopecia areata. For the study at large: In an open-label trial, patients got 5 to 10 mg tofacitinib twice daily.

The CDR3 has 15 amino acids. With 5 bases removed from V and 0 bases from J, the gap between germline ends came to 13 bases. Germline CDR1 MNHEY, CDR2 SVGAGI. RNA was extracted and reverse transcribed into cDNA as the sequencing template. Sequencing was performed with immunoSEQ multiplex PCR; in TCRdb, only in-frame clones are kept and a portion is missing. The top ten clones hold around 9.1% of a sample with some 190,000 clones, approximately 51% of them seen once. Stated treatment: oral pan-JAK inhibitor, 5-10 mg twice daily. General study points: Many expanded lesional clones persisted during tofacitinib (in both scalp and blood). Treatment with tofacitinib significantly lowered scalp clonality and reduced expanded CD8+ clones among the top 100.

The sample consisted of CD8+ T cells sorted from blood, taken around week 52, from a patient treated with tofacitinib. The V and J genes are TRBV6-5 and TRBJ1-2; D is ambiguous. This TCR was sampled from a human donor with alopecia areata. The CDR3 DNA reads TGTGCCAGCAGTCTCCTCGGCGGAGCTAACTATGGCTACACCTTC. It is translated as CASSLLGGANYGYTF.